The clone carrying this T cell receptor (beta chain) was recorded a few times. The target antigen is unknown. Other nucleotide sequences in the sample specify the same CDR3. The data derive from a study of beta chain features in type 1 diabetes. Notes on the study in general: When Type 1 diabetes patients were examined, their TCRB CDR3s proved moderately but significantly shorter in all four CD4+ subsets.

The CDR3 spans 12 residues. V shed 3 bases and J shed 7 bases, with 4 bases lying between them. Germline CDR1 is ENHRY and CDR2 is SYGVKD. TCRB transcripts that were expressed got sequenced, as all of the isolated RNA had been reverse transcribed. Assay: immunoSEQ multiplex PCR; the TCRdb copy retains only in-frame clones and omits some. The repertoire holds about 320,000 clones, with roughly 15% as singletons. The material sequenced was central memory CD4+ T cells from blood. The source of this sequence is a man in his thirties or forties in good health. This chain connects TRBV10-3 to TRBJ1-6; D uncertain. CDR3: CAISETNSPLHF. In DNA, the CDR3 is TGTGCCATCAGTGAAACAAATTCACCCCTCCACTTT.